The 13 T cell receptor beta chains listed next were all sequenced from one sample in a study of T cell responses to AZD1222 COVID-19 vaccine. Sequencing used immunoSEQ multiplex PCR; TCRdb keeps in-frame clones, though not all of them. The sample consists of over 150,000 clones, roughly 87% of them appearing once. The source material was peripheral blood, sampled on day 0 of AZD1222 vaccination. These receptors were taken from an adult in good health.

The chain recombines TRBV3-1 (or the pseudogene TRBV3-2) with TRBJ2-1, with 10 positions matching TRBD2. The CDR3 spans 15 residues. With 5 bases clipped from V and 5 bases from J, the junction kept 6 bases outside the gene matches. The germline CDR1 and CDR2 sequences are LGHDT and YNNKEL (reference sequence). CDR3 protein: CASSEGTSADNEQFF. CDR3 sequence (DNA): TGTGCCAGCAGCGAGGGGACTAGCGCAGACAATGAGCAGTTCTTC.

The J gene is TRBJ1-2, the V gene TRBV5-6; D is uncertain. The CDR3 runs 13 residues. The V end was cut by 2 bases, the J end by 7 bases, with 12 bases between. Germline assignment: CDR1 SGHDT and CDR2 YYEEEE. CDR3 protein: CASSLGYVTGYTF. The CDR3 DNA sequence: TGTGCCAGCAGCTTAGGGTATGTTACTGGCTACACCTTC.

The rearrangement joins TRBV9 to TRBJ1-3, with TRBD1 as a possible D gene (6 bases). The CDR3 sequence is 17 residues long. Germline-derived CDR1 and CDR2 are SGDLS and YYNGEE. V was trimmed by 7 bases and J by 0 bases, leaving 20 bases between them. The CDR3 reads CASADQGNVYSGNTIYF. The CDR3 bases are TGTGCCAGCGCCGACCAGGGGAATGTATACTCTGGAAACACCATATATTTT.

The chain links TRBV5-5 to TRBJ2-2; 7 bases match TRBD2. This CDR3 spans 16 amino acids. Trimming cost V 4 bases and J 0 bases; bases outside gene matches: 6. Germline V lookup: CDR1 SGHKS, CDR2 YYEKEE (reference sequence). The CDR3 reads CASSPRAGSNTGELFF. The CDR3 DNA sequence: TGTGCCAGCAGCCCCCGAGCGGGATCGAACACCGGGGAGCTGTTTTTT. Using reference TRBV5-5 and TRBJ2-2 for the parts outside the CDR3, the full variable domain is DAGVTQSPTHLIKTRGQQVTLRCSPISGHKSVSWYQQVLGQGPQFIFQYYEKEERGRGNFPDRFSARQFPNYSSELNVNALLLGDSALYLCASSPRAGSNTGELFFGEGSRLTVL.

This clone was recorded only once. V gene TRBV3-1 (or the pseudogene TRBV3-2) combines with J gene TRBJ1-2; D not resolved. The germline CDR1 and CDR2 sequences are LGHDT and YNNKEL (reference sequence). The CDR3 loop spans 12 amino acids. Trimming pared 1 base from V and 7 bases from J, leaving 7 bases between. The CDR3: CASSQVPLGYTF. The CDR3 DNA reads TGTGCCAGCAGCCAAGTACCTCTTGGCTACACCTTC.

The CDR3 loop is CASSLLGQGGNEQYF. For the CDR3, the DNA is TGTGCCAGCAGCTTGTTGGGACAGGGAGGCAACGAGCAGTACTTC. The chain recombines TRBV11-1 with TRBJ2-7, with TRBD1 matching 9 bases. The CDR3 has 15 amino acids. Trimming removed 3 bases from V and 5 bases from J; junction bases left unmatched: 8. Germline V gene lookup returns CDR1 SGHAT and CDR2 FQDESV (reference sequence).

The genes are TRBV7-3 and TRBJ1-5; maybe TRBD1 (5 bases). The CDR3 consists of 15 residues. Between the trimmed V and J ends, which lost 2 bases and 2 bases, there was a span of 10 bases. CDR1 is SGHTA and CDR2 is FQGTGA in the germline V gene. CDR3 in DNA: TGTGCCAGCAGCTTACTTGGCAGGGGCAATCAGCCCCAGCATTTT. This gives the protein CASSLLGRGNQPQHF.

The chain couples TRBV23-1 to TRBJ2-3; D may be TRBD2 (5 bases). TRBV23-1 is identified as an open reading frame with a role that is uncertain. CDR3 length equals 15 residues. V dropped 6 bases and J dropped 4 bases, with 17 bases sitting between them. CDR3 coding DNA: TGCGCCAGCAGATTATTCGCGGGTCAGGCAGATACGCAGTATTTT. Residues: CASRLFAGQADTQYF.

In its sample, this clone was seen once. V and J are TRBV27 and TRBJ2-7, with D possibly matching TRBD1 (5 bases). Per the germline V gene, CDR1 is MNHEY and CDR2 is SMNVEV (reference sequence). Trimming removed 0 bases at V and 3 bases at J, with 15 bases between. This CDR3 spans 16 amino acids. The CDR3 DNA reads TGTGCCAGCAGTTTATCGTCACAGGCCTTACTCTACGAGCAGTACTTC. It is translated as CASSLSSQALLYEQYF.

The chain combines TRBV6-1 with TRBJ2-7; TRBD1 matches at 9 bases. The ends lost 0 bases at V and 4 bases at J; junction bases unmatched: 4. This CDR3 contains 15 residues. Per germline, CDR1 MNHNS and CDR2 SASEGT. CDR3 loop: CASSEATTGGYEQYF. The CDR3 nucleotides read TGTGCCAGCAGTGAAGCTACGACAGGGGGATACGAGCAGTACTTC.

The V gene is TRBV4-1, the J gene TRBJ2-1; 9 bases fit TRBD2. Germline V gene sequence: CDR1 MGHRA, CDR2 YSYEKL. CDR3 length equals 16 residues. J lost 4 bases, V lost 0 bases, and 4 bases had no gene match. DNA for the CDR3: TGCGCCAGCAGCCAAGATCGAACTAGCGGGTACAATGAGCAGTTCTTC. It yields the protein CASSQDRTSGYNEQFF.

A single count supports this clone. In DNA form, the CDR3 reads TGTGCCAGCAATAAACAGGGTTTCAGCAATCAGCCCCAGCATTTT. It encodes CASNKQGFSNQPQHF. This sequence joins TRBV27 and TRBJ1-5; tentatively, D is TRBD1 (6 bases). Germline V CDR1 and CDR2: MNHEY, SMNVEV (reference sequence). Trimming left V 7 bases short and J 1 base short, with 14 bases between. This CDR3 spans 15 amino acids.

V and J are TRBV6-5 and TRBJ1-5; D call uncertain. The CDR3 covers 14 residues. Germline V gene data show CDR1 as MNHEY and CDR2 as SVGAGI. Trimming took off 2 bases at V and 4 bases at J, with 9 bases between the two ends. The CDR3 region has the DNA TGTGCCAGCAGTTACGGGGAAGGTAATCAGCCCCAGCATTTT. Its protein product is CASSYGEGNQPQHF.